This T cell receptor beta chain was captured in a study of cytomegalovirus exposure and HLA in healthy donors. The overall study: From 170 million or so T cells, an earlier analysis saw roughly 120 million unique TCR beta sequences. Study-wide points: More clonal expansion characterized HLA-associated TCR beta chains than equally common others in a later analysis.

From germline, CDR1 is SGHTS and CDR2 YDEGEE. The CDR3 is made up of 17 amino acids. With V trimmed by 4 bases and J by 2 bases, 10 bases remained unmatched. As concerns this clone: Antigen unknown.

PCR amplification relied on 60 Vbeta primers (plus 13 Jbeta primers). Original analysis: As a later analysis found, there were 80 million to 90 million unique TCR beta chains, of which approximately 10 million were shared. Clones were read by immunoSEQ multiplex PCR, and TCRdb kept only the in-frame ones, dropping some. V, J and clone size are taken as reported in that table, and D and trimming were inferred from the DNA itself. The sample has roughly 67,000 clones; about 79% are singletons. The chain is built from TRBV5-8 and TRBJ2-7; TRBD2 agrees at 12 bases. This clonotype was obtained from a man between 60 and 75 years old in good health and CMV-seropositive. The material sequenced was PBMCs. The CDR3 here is CASSTGRASGRAYEQYF. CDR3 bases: TGTGCCAGCAGCACCGGGAGGGCTAGCGGGAGGGCCTACGAGCAGTACTTC. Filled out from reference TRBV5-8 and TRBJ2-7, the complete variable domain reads EAGVTQSPTHLIKTRGQQATLRCSPISGHTSVYWYQQALGLGLQFLLWYDEGEERNRGNFPPRFSGRQFPNYSSELNVNALELEDSALYLCASSTGRASGRAYEQYFGPGTRLTVT.